The 9 T cell receptor beta chains below were found in one sample sequenced in a study of long-term antiretroviral therapy in people with HIV. Researchers ran immunoSEQ v3.0 at survey level. Generated by immunoSEQ multiplex PCR, the TCRdb table keeps only in-frame clones and is missing some. Of some 10,000 clones detected, roughly 79% appear once; the ten largest clones hold under 20%. The material sequenced was unsorted PBMCs, taken at the start of antiretroviral therapy, before treatment. The receptor set was obtained from a man aged 25-45 years with HIV.

The chain is built from TRBV9 and TRBJ2-7; TRBD1 agrees at 7 bases. The CDR3 has 13 amino acids. V shed 4 bases, J shed 6 bases, and the junction held 7 bases outside the gene matches. Germline V CDR1 and CDR2: SGDLS, YYNGEE. CDR3 sequence (DNA): TGTGCCAGCAGCATGGGACAGTTTTCCGAGCAGTACTTC. Translating gives CASSMGQFSEQYF. Full variable domain (rest looked up from reference TRBV9 and TRBJ2-7): DSGVTQTPKHLITATGQRVTLRCSPRSGDLSVYWYQQSLDQGLQFLIQYYNGEERAKGNILERFSAQQFPDLHSELNLSSLELGDSALYFCASSMGQFSEQYFGPGTRLTVT.

The chain uses TRBV7-8 and TRBJ2-3; no clear D gene. V was cut by 2 bases and J by 2 bases, with 11 bases left in between. The germline V gene has CDR1 SGHVS and CDR2 FQNEAQ. CDR3 length equals 15 residues. CDR3 coding DNA: TGTGCCAGCAGCTTACTTACAAGGGCCACAGATACGCAGTATTTT. This sequence encodes CASSLLTRATDTQYF.

The chain has TRBV2 and TRBJ2-2; D is uncertain. The CDR3 runs 13 residues. The V and J ends lost 7 bases and 5 bases respectively, with 11 bases between them. The germline V gene encodes CDR1 SNHLY and CDR2 FYNNEI. The CDR3 coding sequence is TGTGCCAGCAACCCGGTCCAAACCGGGGAGCTGTTTTTT. Amino acid sequence: CASNPVQTGELFF.

The rearrangement uses TRBV11-2 and TRBJ1-2; D unclear. Germline CDR1 and CDR2: SGHAT and FQNNGV. There are 13 residues in the CDR3. V lost 5 bases and J 4 bases, leaving 11 bases between the germline ends. Written as DNA, the CDR3 is TGTGCCAGCAGCCCGGGCTCCGTCTATGGCTACACCTTC. Translating gives CASSPGSVYGYTF.

The J gene is TRBJ1-2, the V gene TRBV19; D remains unclear. Germline values: CDR1 LNHDA, CDR2 SQIVND (reference sequence). This CDR3 is 14 amino acids long. V was trimmed by 0 bases and J by 0 bases, leaving 5 bases between them. The CDR3 sequence: CASSIDRTNYGYTF. As DNA, the CDR3 is TGTGCCAGTAGTATAGACAGAACTAACTATGGCTACACCTTC.

By proportion, this clone is medium-sized (0.01 to 0.1%). The chain joins TRBV6-5 to TRBJ2-7, with a weak D call TRBD1 (6 bases). V was pared by 0 bases and J by 4 bases, with 16 bases between. The CDR3 is 16 amino acids. Germline CDR1 and CDR2: MNHEY and SVGAGI. The CDR3 sequence is CASSYSTGPRTYEQYF. CDR3 coding DNA: TGTGCCAGCAGTTACTCGACAGGTCCCCGGACGTACGAGCAGTACTTC.

In this sample, this clone turned up once. V is TRBV7-2 and J is TRBJ1-1; weak D call: TRBD1 (6 bases). V was shortened by 1 base and J by 3 bases, with 21 bases between the two germline ends. Germline V lookup: CDR1 SGHTA, CDR2 FQGNSA. The CDR3 is made up of 18 amino acids. The CDR3 protein is CASSLDGTTYRWDTEAFF. Here the CDR3 DNA reads TGTGCCAGCAGCTTAGACGGGACAACGTACCGTTGGGACACTGAAGCTTTCTTT.

This chain links TRBV7-2 with TRBJ1-3; no reliable D call. This CDR3 has 16 amino acids. Trimming took 0 bases from V and 10 from J, leaving 19 bases between them. Germline CDR1 is SGHTA and CDR2 is FQGNSA. The CDR3 spells CASSLANVAQAGTIYF. In nucleotides, the CDR3 is TGTGCCAGCAGCTTAGCTAATGTGGCCCAGGCGGGGACCATATATTTT.

The gene calls are TRBV5-1 and TRBJ2-7; D is ambiguous. Germline lookup yields CDR1 SGHRS and CDR2 YFSETQ. Between the trimmed V and J ends, which lost 0 bases and 4 bases, there was a span of 20 bases. The CDR3 consists of 17 residues. The CDR3 DNA reads as TGCGCCAGCAGCTTGGCCGGGCATGGTGGCCCACCTTACGAGCAGTACTTC. Translation gives CASSLAGHGGPPYEQYF.